Sequencing of this TCR beta chain was carried out in a study of blood T cells in healthy people across ages. Through a sample-barcoded 5' primer and a J-beta primer mix, a second PCR was run for roughly 6 to 12 cycles. TCRdb re-called the 5' RACE reads with MiXCR, one entry per CDR3 protein. The sample has around 1.1 million distinct CDR3 sequences; about two fifths are singletons. Study results and limitations: Correlation between TCR beta diversity and naive T cell percentage was strong. A roughly linear fall in TCR beta diversity per million T cells was seen with increasing age.

As for this clonotype: Its antigen is not known.

This clonotype originated in a young man in good health. The sequenced sample was blood.

In DNA, the CDR3 is TGTGCCAGCAGCTTAAACAACGGGGGAGGTAATTCACCCCTCCACTTT. This translates into CASSLNNGGGNSPLHF. V gene TRBV7-9 combines with J gene TRBJ1-6; weak D call: TRBD1 (5 bases). The germline CDR1 and CDR2 sequences are SEHNR and FQNEAQ (reference sequence). The CDR3 sequence is 16 residues long. Trimming took 2 bases from V and 6 from J, leaving 14 bases between them.